This T cell receptor beta chain came from a study of blood T cell repertoires in COVID-19. Study-level information: Samples came from the United States, Italy and Spain, spanning acute and convalescent COVID-19. T cells, B-cell-depleted T cells, or PBMCs provided the cDNA or gDNA that served as material.

Produced via immunoSEQ multiplex PCR; TCRdb's table is partial and in-frame only. Seen here are 120,000 to 150,000 clones, 70% to 90% observed once, and the top ten hold 28%. The TCR was taken from a human donor in a cohort sampled during active COVID-19. The sample comprised peripheral blood.

CDR3 in DNA: TGTGCCAGCAGCGTACATGCGAACACTGAAGCTTTCTTT. Encoded protein: CASSVHANTEAFF. The rearrangement links TRBV5-5 to TRBJ1-1; D call uncertain. Trimming shortened V by 4 bases and J by 1 base, and 8 bases separated the two germline ends. The CDR3 covers 13 residues. CDR1 and CDR2 from the germline V gene are SGHKS and YYEKEE (reference sequence).